Reported below is one TCR beta chain. The record originates from a study of control samples from healthy donors and cancer patients. Profiled with immunoSEQ multiplex PCR; TCRdb holds only in-frame clones, not every one. The sample shows some 250,000 clones, 82% of them seen only once. The TCR originated in a woman in her sixties with lung cancer. The sample taken for sequencing was PBMCs.

CDR3 in amino acids: CASSPARDSGYTF. The CDR3 nucleotides are TGTGCCAGCTCACCAGCGAGGGATTCTGGCTACACCTTC. V usage is TRBV18 and J usage is TRBJ1-2, with unresolved D. V lost 2 bases and J lost 7, with 11 bases in between. The germline V gene encodes CDR1 KGHSH and CDR2 LQKENI. The length of the CDR3 is 13 residues.